These T cell receptor beta chains were read from a single sample in a study of metastatic and nonmetastatic thyroid tumors. TCRdb called clones again from the PCR reads with MiXCR. The sample includes nearly 25,000 clones, roughly 13% of them seen just once. Source material: blood. These receptors all stem from a female donor with papillary thyroid cancer or a benign thyroid nodule (not recorded which). Some clones in this sample may be carry-over from other donors' samples. CDR3s include the opening cysteine and the closing phenylalanine or tryptophan. The order of the fields is J gene, V gene, CDR3 length, clone size, D gene, CDR3 DNA, CDR3 protein. D genes are given only for firm matches. Where a row states a size, it is once, few, many or the class of an expanded clone; other rows omit it.

j_call: TRBJ1-6; v_call: TRBV12-3/TRBV12-4; cdr3_length: 16; clone_size: many; d_call: NA; cdr3_nt: TGTGCCAGCAGTTTGGGGACGAGCTCCTATAATTCACCCCTCCACTTT; cdr3_aa: CASSLGTSSYNSPLHF
j_call: TRBJ1-1; v_call: TRBV11-2; cdr3_length: 12; clone_size: NA; d_call: NA; cdr3_nt: TGTGCCAGCAGTCCGGCGTGGGATGAAGCTTTCTTT; cdr3_aa: CASSPAWDEAFF
j_call: TRBJ2-7; v_call: TRBV11-2; cdr3_length: 14; clone_size: many; d_call: NA; cdr3_nt: TGTGCCAGCAGCCCACTCTGGCGCTCCTACGAGCAGTACTTC; cdr3_aa: CASSPLWRSYEQYF
j_call: TRBJ2-5; v_call: TRBV24-1; cdr3_length: 16; clone_size: many; d_call: TRBD2; cdr3_nt: TGTGCCACCAGTGAGGGACTCGGGGGGGCCCAAGAGACCCAGTACTTC; cdr3_aa: CATSEGLGGAQETQYF
j_call: TRBJ1-2; v_call: TRBV11-2; cdr3_length: 13; clone_size: NA; d_call: TRBD1; cdr3_nt: TGTGCCAGCAGTTTGGACAGGCGCGGGGGCTACACCTTC; cdr3_aa: CASSLDRRGGYTF
j_call: TRBJ2-2; v_call: TRBV29-1; cdr3_length: 16; clone_size: many; d_call: NA; cdr3_nt: TGCAGCGTTGAAGATCTTGCCGGGTCGTTGACCGGGGAGCTGTTTTTT; cdr3_aa: CSVEDLAGSLTGELFF
j_call: TRBJ2-3; v_call: TRBV28; cdr3_length: 16; clone_size: many; d_call: TRBD1; cdr3_nt: TGTGCCAGCAGTTCATCAGGGGGCGCGCGCACAGATACGCAGTATTTT; cdr3_aa: CASSSSGGARTDTQYF
j_call: TRBJ2-3; v_call: TRBV20-1; cdr3_length: 15; clone_size: many; d_call: TRBD2; cdr3_nt: TGCAGTGCTCCTAAAGCGGGGACTAGCACAGATACGCAGTATTTT; cdr3_aa: CSAPKAGTSTDTQYF
j_call: TRBJ2-7; v_call: TRBV6-2/TRBV6-3; cdr3_length: 14; clone_size: medium-sized; d_call: NA; cdr3_nt: TGTGCCAGCAGTTACTCGGACAGCTCCTACGAGCAGTACTTC; cdr3_aa: CASSYSDSSYEQYF
j_call: TRBJ2-7; v_call: TRBV7-9; cdr3_length: 14; clone_size: NA; d_call: TRBD1; cdr3_nt: TGTGCCAGCAGCTTCTGGGACAGGGGGGACGAGCAGTACTTC; cdr3_aa: CASSFWDRGDEQYF
j_call: TRBJ2-2; v_call: TRBV18; cdr3_length: 16; clone_size: many; d_call: NA; cdr3_nt: TGTGCCAGCTCACCACGAACTGCCTCGAGGACCGGGGAGCTGTTTTTT; cdr3_aa: CASSPRTASRTGELFF
j_call: TRBJ1-5; v_call: TRBV27; cdr3_length: 14; clone_size: few; d_call: NA; cdr3_nt: TGTGCCAGCAGTTTAGAAGGGACTCATCAGCCCCAGCATTTT; cdr3_aa: CASSLEGTHQPQHF
j_call: TRBJ1-6; v_call: TRBV28; cdr3_length: 16; clone_size: many; d_call: NA; cdr3_nt: TGTGCCAGCAGTTCCCCCGTCCGGGTGGGTATTCTAACCCTCCACTTT; cdr3_aa: CASSSPVRVGILTLHF
j_call: TRBJ1-5; v_call: TRBV5-1; cdr3_length: 15; clone_size: many; d_call: TRBD1; cdr3_nt: TGCGCCAGCAGGGAGACAGGGGTTGAGGATCAGCCCCAGCATTTT; cdr3_aa: CASRETGVEDQPQHF
j_call: TRBJ2-1; v_call: TRBV9; cdr3_length: 15; clone_size: many; d_call: NA; cdr3_nt: TGTGCCAGCAGCCCCAGTCGGGGGCCGTACAATGAGCAGTTCTTC; cdr3_aa: CASSPSRGPYNEQFF
j_call: TRBJ2-3; v_call: TRBV5-4; cdr3_length: 17; clone_size: many; d_call: NA; cdr3_nt: TGTGCCAGCAGCTTGGACTACGGGACCCTCGGCACAGATACGCAGTATTTT; cdr3_aa: CASSLDYGTLGTDTQYF
j_call: TRBJ1-2; v_call: TRBV20-1; cdr3_length: 17; clone_size: many; d_call: TRBD1; cdr3_nt: TGCAGTGCTAGAACCACAGGGGGGAACTTTAGGAACTATGGCTACACCTTC; cdr3_aa: CSARTTGGNFRNYGYTF
j_call: TRBJ2-1; v_call: TRBV11-1; cdr3_length: 14; clone_size: many; d_call: TRBD2; cdr3_nt: TGTGCCAGCAGCATAGCGGGAGGGTACAATGAGCAGTTCTTC; cdr3_aa: CASSIAGGYNEQFF
j_call: TRBJ1-1; v_call: TRBV12-3/TRBV12-4; cdr3_length: 11; clone_size: NA; d_call: NA; cdr3_nt: TGTGCCAGCAGCGTCGGGAGGGGAGCTTTCTTT; cdr3_aa: CASSVGRGAFF
j_call: TRBJ2-1; v_call: TRBV7-8; cdr3_length: 15; clone_size: many; d_call: NA; cdr3_nt: TGTGCCAGCAGCCCTAGGATCGACTCCGGCAATGAGCAGTTCTTC; cdr3_aa: CASSPRIDSGNEQFF
j_call: TRBJ1-1; v_call: TRBV7-6; cdr3_length: 16; clone_size: NA; d_call: TRBD1; cdr3_nt: TGTGCCAGCAGCATACAGGGGGGGCAAATTCAAACTGAAGCTTTCTTT; cdr3_aa: CASSIQGGQIQTEAFF
j_call: TRBJ2-1; v_call: TRBV5-1; cdr3_length: 15; clone_size: many; d_call: TRBD2; cdr3_nt: TGCGCCAGCAGCTCCTTTACTAGCGGGCGCAATGAGCAGTTCTTC; cdr3_aa: CASSSFTSGRNEQFF
j_call: TRBJ1-5; v_call: TRBV6-1; cdr3_length: 13; clone_size: many; d_call: NA; cdr3_nt: TGTGCCAGCAGTGGTGGGGGCGCGGGCCCCCAGCATTTT; cdr3_aa: CASSGGGAGPQHF
j_call: TRBJ1-5; v_call: TRBV19; cdr3_length: 13; clone_size: many; d_call: NA; cdr3_nt: TGTGCCAGTAGTATAGGGCCCAATCAGCCCCAGCATTTT; cdr3_aa: CASSIGPNQPQHF
j_call: TRBJ2-3; v_call: TRBV27; cdr3_length: 17; clone_size: many; d_call: TRBD2; cdr3_nt: TGTGCCAGCAGTCCCGGGGGGCTAGCGGGACTCACAGATACGCAGTATTTT; cdr3_aa: CASSPGGLAGLTDTQYF
j_call: TRBJ2-1; v_call: TRBV20-1; cdr3_length: 15; clone_size: NA; d_call: NA; cdr3_nt: TGCAGTGCTAGAGACCTACGTGGGGTCTACAATGAGCAGTTCTTC; cdr3_aa: CSARDLRGVYNEQFF
j_call: TRBJ2-7; v_call: TRBV7-9; cdr3_length: 14; clone_size: many; d_call: TRBD2; cdr3_nt: TGTGCCAGCAGCCCCCTAGCGGGAGACTACGAGCAGTACTTC; cdr3_aa: CASSPLAGDYEQYF
j_call: TRBJ1-6; v_call: TRBV5-1; cdr3_length: 17; clone_size: NA; d_call: TRBD1; cdr3_nt: TGCGCCAGCAGCTTGGAGGGGACAGGGGGTACTAATTCACCCCTCCACTTT; cdr3_aa: CASSLEGTGGTNSPLHF
j_call: TRBJ2-1; v_call: TRBV20-1; cdr3_length: 15; clone_size: many; d_call: TRBD2; cdr3_nt: TGCAGTGCTAGGAGTTGGCGGGAGGGCTGGAATGAGCAGTTCTTC; cdr3_aa: CSARSWREGWNEQFF
j_call: TRBJ1-3; v_call: TRBV11-2; cdr3_length: 14; clone_size: many; d_call: NA; cdr3_nt: TGTGCCAGCAGCTTAGAACGGATCGGAAACACCATATATTTT; cdr3_aa: CASSLERIGNTIYF
j_call: TRBJ2-3; v_call: TRBV7-9; cdr3_length: 11; clone_size: many; d_call: NA; cdr3_nt: TGTGCCAGCCTCAGAACAGATACGCAGTATTTT; cdr3_aa: CASLRTDTQYF
j_call: TRBJ2-3; v_call: TRBV12-3/TRBV12-4; cdr3_length: 17; clone_size: many; d_call: TRBD1; cdr3_nt: TGTGCCAGCAGTTACCCCGGCAGGGGGCTCGGCACAGATACGCAGTATTTT; cdr3_aa: CASSYPGRGLGTDTQYF
j_call: TRBJ1-2; v_call: TRBV7-8; cdr3_length: 15; clone_size: many; d_call: NA; cdr3_nt: TGTGCCAGCAGCCAAGACCGCCCAGGGAGGCATGGCTACACCTTC; cdr3_aa: CASSQDRPGRHGYTF